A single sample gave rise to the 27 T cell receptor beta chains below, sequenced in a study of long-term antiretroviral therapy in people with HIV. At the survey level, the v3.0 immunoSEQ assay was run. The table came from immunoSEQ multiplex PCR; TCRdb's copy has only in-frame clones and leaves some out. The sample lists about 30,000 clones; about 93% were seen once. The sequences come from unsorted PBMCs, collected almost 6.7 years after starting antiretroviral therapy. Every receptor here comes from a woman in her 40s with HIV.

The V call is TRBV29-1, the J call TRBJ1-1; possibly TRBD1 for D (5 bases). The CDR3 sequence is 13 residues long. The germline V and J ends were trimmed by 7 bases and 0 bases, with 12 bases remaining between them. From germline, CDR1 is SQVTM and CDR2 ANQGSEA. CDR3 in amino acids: CSGTRELNTEAFF. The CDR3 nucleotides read TGCAGCGGGACCAGGGAGCTGAACACTGAAGCTTTCTTT.

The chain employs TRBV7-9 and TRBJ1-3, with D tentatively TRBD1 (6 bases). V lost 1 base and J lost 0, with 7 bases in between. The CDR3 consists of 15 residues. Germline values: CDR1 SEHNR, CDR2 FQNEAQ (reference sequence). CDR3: CASSLGQVSGNTIYF. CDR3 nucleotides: TGTGCCAGCAGCTTAGGACAGGTCTCTGGAAACACCATATATTTT.

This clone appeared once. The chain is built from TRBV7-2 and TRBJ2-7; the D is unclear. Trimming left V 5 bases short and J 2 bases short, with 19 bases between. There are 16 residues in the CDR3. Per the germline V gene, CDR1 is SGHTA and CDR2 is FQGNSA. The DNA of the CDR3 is TGTGCCAGCAGCCTCGATCCTCCGCTGTCCCCCTACGAGCAGTACTTC. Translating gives CASSLDPPLSPYEQYF.

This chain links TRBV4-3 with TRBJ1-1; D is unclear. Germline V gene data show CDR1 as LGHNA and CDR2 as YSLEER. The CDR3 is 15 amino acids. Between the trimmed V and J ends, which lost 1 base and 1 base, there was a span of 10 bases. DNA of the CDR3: TGCGCCAGCAGCCAAGCTCTAGGACCGAACACTGAAGCTTTCTTT. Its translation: CASSQALGPNTEAFF.

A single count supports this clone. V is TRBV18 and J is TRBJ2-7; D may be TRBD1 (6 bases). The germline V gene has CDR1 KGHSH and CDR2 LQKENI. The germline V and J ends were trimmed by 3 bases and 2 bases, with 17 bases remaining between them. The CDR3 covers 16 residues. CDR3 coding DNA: TGTGCCAGCTCACCTTTACAGGGACCTTCCCCCTACGAGCAGTACTTC. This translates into CASSPLQGPSPYEQYF.

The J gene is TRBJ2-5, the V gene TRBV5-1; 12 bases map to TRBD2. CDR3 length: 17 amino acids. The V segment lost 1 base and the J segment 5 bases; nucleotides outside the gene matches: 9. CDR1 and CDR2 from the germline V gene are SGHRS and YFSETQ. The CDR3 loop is CASSLPASGGGRETQYF. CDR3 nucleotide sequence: TGCGCCAGCAGCTTGCCGGCTAGCGGGGGGGGTCGTGAGACCCAGTACTTC.

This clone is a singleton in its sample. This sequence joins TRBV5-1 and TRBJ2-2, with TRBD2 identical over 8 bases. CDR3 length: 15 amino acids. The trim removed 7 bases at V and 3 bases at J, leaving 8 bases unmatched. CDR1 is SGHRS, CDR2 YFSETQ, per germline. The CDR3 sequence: CASRGTSGDTGELFF. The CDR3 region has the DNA TGCGCCAGCCGGGGGACTAGTGGAGACACCGGGGAGCTGTTTTTT. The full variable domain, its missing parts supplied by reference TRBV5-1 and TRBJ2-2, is KAGVTQTPRYLIKTRGQQVTLSCSPISGHRSVSWYQQTPGQGLQFLFEYFSETQRNKGNFPGRFSGRQFSNSRSEMNVSTLELGDSALYLCASRGTSGDTGELFFGEGSRLTVL.

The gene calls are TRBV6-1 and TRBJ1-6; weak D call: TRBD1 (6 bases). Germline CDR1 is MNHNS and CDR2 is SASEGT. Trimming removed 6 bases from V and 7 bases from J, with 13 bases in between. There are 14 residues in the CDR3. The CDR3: CASRGLTGNSPLHF. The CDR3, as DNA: TGTGCCAGCAGGGGGTTAACAGGGAATTCACCCCTCCACTTT.

CDR3 sequence reads: CASSAWSDYNEQFF. CDR3 nucleotides: TGTGCCAGCAGTGCCTGGTCGGACTACAATGAGCAGTTCTTC. This chain joins TRBV25-1 and TRBJ2-1; D not certain. V lost 4 bases to trimming and J lost 3 bases, with 10 bases between them. This CDR3 region has 14 residues. Per the germline V gene, CDR1 is MGHDK and CDR2 is SYGVNS.

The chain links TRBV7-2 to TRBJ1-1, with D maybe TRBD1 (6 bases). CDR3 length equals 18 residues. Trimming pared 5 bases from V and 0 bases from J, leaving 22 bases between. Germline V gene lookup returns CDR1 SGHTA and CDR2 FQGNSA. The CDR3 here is CASSDRTPRSSLNTEAFF. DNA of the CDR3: TGTGCCAGCAGCGACAGGACACCCAGATCGTCCCTGAACACTGAAGCTTTCTTT.

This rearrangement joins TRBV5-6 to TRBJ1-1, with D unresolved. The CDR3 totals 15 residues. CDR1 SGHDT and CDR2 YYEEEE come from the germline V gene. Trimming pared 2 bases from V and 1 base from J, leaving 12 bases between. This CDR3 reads CASSLVGSANTEAFF. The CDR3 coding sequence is TGTGCCAGCAGCTTAGTAGGTAGCGCGAACACTGAAGCTTTCTTT. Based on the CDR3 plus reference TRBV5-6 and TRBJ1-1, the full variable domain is DAGVTQSPTHLIKTRGQQVTLRCSPKSGHDTVSWYQQALGQGPQFIFQYYEEEERQRGNFPDRFSGHQFPNYSSELNVNALLLGDSALYLCASSLVGSANTEAFFGQGTRLTVV.

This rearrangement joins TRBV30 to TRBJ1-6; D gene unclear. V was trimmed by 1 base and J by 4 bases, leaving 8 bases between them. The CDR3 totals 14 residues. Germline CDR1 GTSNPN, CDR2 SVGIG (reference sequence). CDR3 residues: CAWSATVYNSPLHF. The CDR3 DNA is TGTGCCTGGAGTGCGACGGTGTATAATTCACCCCTCCACTTT.

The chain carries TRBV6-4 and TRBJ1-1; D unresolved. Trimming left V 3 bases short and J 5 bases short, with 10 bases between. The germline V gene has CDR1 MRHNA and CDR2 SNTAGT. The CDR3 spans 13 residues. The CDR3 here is CASSERGGTEAFF. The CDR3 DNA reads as TGTGCCAGCAGTGAGCGGGGTGGTACTGAAGCTTTCTTT.

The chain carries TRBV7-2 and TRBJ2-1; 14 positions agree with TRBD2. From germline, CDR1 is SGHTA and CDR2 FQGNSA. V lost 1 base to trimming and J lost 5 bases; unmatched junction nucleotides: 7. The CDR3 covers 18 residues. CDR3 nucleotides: TGTGCCAGCAGCTTAGGCGGTTGGGGACTAGCGGGGGACAATGAGCAGTTCTTC. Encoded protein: CASSLGGWGLAGDNEQFF.

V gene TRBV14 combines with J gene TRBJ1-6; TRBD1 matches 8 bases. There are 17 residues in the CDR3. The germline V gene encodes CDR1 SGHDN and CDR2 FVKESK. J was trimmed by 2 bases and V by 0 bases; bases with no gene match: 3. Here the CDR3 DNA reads TGTGCCAGCAGCCAAGAAACAGGGGGAACCTATAATTCACCCCTCCACTTT. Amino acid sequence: CASSQETGGTYNSPLHF.

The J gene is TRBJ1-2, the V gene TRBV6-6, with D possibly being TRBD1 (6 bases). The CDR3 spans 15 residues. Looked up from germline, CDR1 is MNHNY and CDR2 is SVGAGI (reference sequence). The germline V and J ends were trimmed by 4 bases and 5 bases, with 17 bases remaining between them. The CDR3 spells CASSFDTDRLYGYTF. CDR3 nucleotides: TGTGCCAGCAGTTTCGATACTGACAGGCTATATGGCTACACCTTC.

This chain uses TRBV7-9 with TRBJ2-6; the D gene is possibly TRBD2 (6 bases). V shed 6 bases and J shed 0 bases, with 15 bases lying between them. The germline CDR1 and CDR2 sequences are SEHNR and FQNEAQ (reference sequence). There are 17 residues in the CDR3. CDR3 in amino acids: CASRVDGGSSGANVLTF. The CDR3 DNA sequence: TGTGCCAGCAGGGTGGACGGGGGAAGCTCTGGGGCCAACGTCCTGACTTTC.

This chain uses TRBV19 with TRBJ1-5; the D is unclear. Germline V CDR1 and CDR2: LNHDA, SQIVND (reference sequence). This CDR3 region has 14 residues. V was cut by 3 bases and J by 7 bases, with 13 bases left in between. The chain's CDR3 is CASSMISFDQPQHF. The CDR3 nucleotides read TGTGCCAGTAGTATGATCAGCTTCGACCAGCCCCAGCATTTT.

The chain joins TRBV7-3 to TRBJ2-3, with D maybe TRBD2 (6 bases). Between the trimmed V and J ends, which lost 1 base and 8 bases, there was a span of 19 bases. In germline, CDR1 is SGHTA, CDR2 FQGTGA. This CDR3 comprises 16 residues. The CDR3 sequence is CASSLSGDSTWGTQYF. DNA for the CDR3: TGTGCCAGCAGCTTAAGCGGGGACTCCACCTGGGGTACGCAGTATTTT.

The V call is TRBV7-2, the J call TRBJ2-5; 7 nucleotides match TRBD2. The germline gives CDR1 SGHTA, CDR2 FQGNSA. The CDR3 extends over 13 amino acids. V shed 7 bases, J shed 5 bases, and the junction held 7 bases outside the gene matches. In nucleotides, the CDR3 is TGTGCCAGCACCGTGGGAGGGTTGGAGACCCAGTACTTC. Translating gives CASTVGGLETQYF.

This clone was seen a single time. The CDR3 nucleotides are TGTGCCAGTAGTTCTACCGGGACTAGCGGGTTCAACGAGCAGTACTTC. Translation: CASSSTGTSGFNEQYF. V is TRBV19 and J is TRBJ2-7, with TRBD2 matching over 12 bases. Germline V gene sequence: CDR1 LNHDA, CDR2 SQIVND (reference sequence). CDR3 length: 16 residues. J lost 5 bases, V lost 5 bases, and 10 bases had no gene match.

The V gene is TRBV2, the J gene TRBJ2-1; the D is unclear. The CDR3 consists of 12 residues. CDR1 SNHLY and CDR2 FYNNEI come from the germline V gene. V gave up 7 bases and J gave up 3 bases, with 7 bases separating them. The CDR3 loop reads CASKPDYNEQFF. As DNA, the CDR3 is TGTGCCAGCAAACCCGACTACAATGAGCAGTTCTTC.

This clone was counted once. The CDR3 sequence is CASSRGAAGGQDTQYF. The DNA for the CDR3 is TGCGCCAGCAGCCGGGGGGCAGCGGGGGGCCAAGATACGCAGTATTTT. This sequence joins TRBV4-1 and TRBJ2-3; 9 nucleotides line up with TRBD2. This CDR3 spans 16 amino acids. V lost 4 bases and J lost 5; bases outside the gene matches: 10. The germline V gene has CDR1 MGHRA and CDR2 YSYEKL.

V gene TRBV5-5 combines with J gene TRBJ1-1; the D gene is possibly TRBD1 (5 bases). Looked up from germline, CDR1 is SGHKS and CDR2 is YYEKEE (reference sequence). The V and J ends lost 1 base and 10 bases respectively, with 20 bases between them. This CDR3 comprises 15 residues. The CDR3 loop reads CASSLTDTSPMRAFF. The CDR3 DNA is TGTGCCAGCAGCTTGACGGACACGTCCCCCATGCGAGCTTTCTTT.

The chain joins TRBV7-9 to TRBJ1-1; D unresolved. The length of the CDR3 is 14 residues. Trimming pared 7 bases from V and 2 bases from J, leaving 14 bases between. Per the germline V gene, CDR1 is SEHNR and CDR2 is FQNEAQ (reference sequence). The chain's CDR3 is CASKLSEFNTEAFF. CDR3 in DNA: TGTGCCAGCAAGCTATCGGAGTTTAACACTGAAGCTTTCTTT.

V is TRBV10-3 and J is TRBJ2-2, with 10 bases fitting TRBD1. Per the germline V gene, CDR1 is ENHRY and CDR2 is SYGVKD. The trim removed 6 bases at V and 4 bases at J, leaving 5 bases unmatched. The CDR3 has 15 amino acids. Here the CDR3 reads CAIRTTGGVTGELFF. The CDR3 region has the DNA TGTGCCATCAGAACGACAGGGGGCGTCACCGGGGAGCTGTTTTTT.

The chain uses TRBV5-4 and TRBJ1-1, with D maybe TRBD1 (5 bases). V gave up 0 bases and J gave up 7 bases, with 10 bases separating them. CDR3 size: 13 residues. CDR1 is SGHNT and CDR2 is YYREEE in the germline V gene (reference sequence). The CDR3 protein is CASSLGGGVEAFF. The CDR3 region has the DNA TGTGCCAGCAGCTTGGGAGGAGGGGTTGAAGCTTTCTTT.